These 22 T cell receptor beta chains came from one sample sequenced in a study of cytomegalovirus exposure and HLA in healthy donors (dated by TCRdb to about 2017). Libraries came from the immunoSEQ multiplex PCR assay. For the multiplex PCR, a mixture combining 60 forward primers for TCR Vbeta segments and 13 reverse primers for TCR Jbeta segments was used. Drawn from immuneACCESS, this table holds only the in-frame rearrangements with V and J called that TCRdb kept. Clones are partly lost; checked studies trace under half to an unresolved V gene and leave the rest unexplained. This sample holds 150,000 to 200,000 clones; around nine tenths were observed only once. The top ten clonotypes cover approximately 2% of the sample. Material for sequencing was PBMCs. All receptors come from a young woman in good health and CMV-seronegative.

The chain is built from TRBV6-5 and TRBJ1-4, with a tentative D call TRBD1 (5 bases). Germline assignment: CDR1 MNHEY and CDR2 SVGAGI. This CDR3 spans 14 amino acids. Trimming removed 5 bases at V and 5 bases at J, with 12 bases between. Written as DNA, the CDR3 is TGTGCCAGCAGTCTGGGAGGGGAAAATGAAAAACTGTTTTTT. This gives the protein CASSLGGENEKLFF.

The V gene is TRBV27, the J gene TRBJ2-1; D may be TRBD2 (5 bases). The germline V gene has CDR1 MNHEY and CDR2 SMNVEV (reference sequence). V dropped 1 base and J dropped 3 bases, with 16 bases sitting between them. This CDR3 region has 17 residues. The CDR3 spells CASSLLTGSILYNEQFF. The CDR3 bases are TGTGCCAGCAGTTTATTGACGGGGTCCATTCTCTACAATGAGCAGTTCTTC.

This chain links TRBV4-1 with TRBJ1-2, with 7 bases fitting TRBD1. V was clipped by 9 bases and J by 4 bases; unmatched bases: 8. There are 13 residues in the CDR3. The V gene's germline CDR1 is MGHRA and CDR2 YSYEKL. The CDR3 DNA reads TGCGCCAGTACCCCGACAGGGCTCTATGGCTACACCTTC. Translation: CASTPTGLYGYTF.

This rearrangement joins TRBV10-3 to TRBJ2-7, with D possibly TRBD1 on 6 matching bases. The CDR3 is made up of 16 amino acids. CDR1 and CDR2 (germline): ENHRY, SYGVKD. The V end was cut by 3 bases, the J end by 2 bases, with 17 bases between. The CDR3 nucleotides read TGTGCCATCAGTGAATTAGAGGGACAAGGGGCCTACGAGCAGTACTTC. Amino acids: CAISELEGQGAYEQYF.

The CDR3 sequence: CASRDSIDNSPLHF. The CDR3 DNA reads TGTGCCAGCAGGGACAGCATTGATAATTCACCCCTCCACTTT. The chain combines TRBV25-1 with TRBJ1-6; a weak D match, TRBD1 (6 bases). CDR1 is MGHDK and CDR2 is SYGVNS in the germline V gene. The CDR3 is 14 residues long. The V end lost 6 bases, the J end lost 5 bases, and 11 bases lay between the germline ends.

This chain links TRBV7-2 with TRBJ1-4; 7 nucleotides agree with TRBD1. The CDR3 has 14 amino acids. The V gene's germline CDR1 is SGHTA and CDR2 FQGNSA. After removal of 4 bases from V and 7 bases from J, the junction contained 6 bases not matched to a gene. The CDR3 coding sequence is TGTGCCAGCAGCTCAGGGGGGTATACTGAAAAACTGTTTTTT. It specifies CASSSGGYTEKLFF. The variable domain in full, with the rest retrieved from reference TRBV7-2 and TRBJ1-4, is GAGVSQSPSNKVTEKGKDVELRCDPISGHTALYWYRQSLGQGLEFLIYFQGNSAPDKSGLPSDRFSAERTGGSVSTLTIQRTQQEDSAVYLCASSSGGYTEKLFFGSGTQLSVL.

The V and J genes are TRBV19 and TRBJ1-4, with 8 bases matching TRBD1. Germline values: CDR1 LNHDA, CDR2 SQIVND (reference sequence). This CDR3 has 13 residues. V dropped 5 bases and J dropped 12; count of bases not matched to a gene: 8. DNA of the CDR3: TGTGCCAGTAGTCTCGGACAGGGTTTGGAACTGTTTTTT. It is translated as CASSLGQGLELFF.

The genes are TRBV4-1 and TRBJ2-3; possible D gene TRBD2, 5 bases. V lost 0 bases to trimming and J lost 3 bases, with 19 bases between them. From germline, CDR1 is MGHRA and CDR2 YSYEKL. This CDR3 has 18 residues. The CDR3 sequence is CASSQEGTRLTNTDTQYF. The CDR3, as DNA: TGCGCCAGCAGCCAAGAGGGTACGAGACTAACAAATACAGATACGCAGTATTTT.

The chain couples TRBV9 to TRBJ2-2, with 10 bases identical to TRBD1. The CDR3 is 17 amino acids. Germline CDR1 reads SGDLS; CDR2 reads YYNGEE. Trimming took 2 bases from V and 4 from J; bases not matched to a gene: 8. This CDR3 reads CASSVVRDRGSTGELFF. The DNA of the CDR3 is TGTGCCAGCAGCGTCGTCCGGGACAGGGGTTCCACCGGGGAGCTGTTTTTT. The whole variable domain, remainder taken from reference TRBV9 and TRBJ2-2, is DSGVTQTPKHLITATGQRVTLRCSPRSGDLSVYWYQQSLDQGLQFLIQYYNGEERAKGNILERFSAQQFPDLHSELNLSSLELGDSALYFCASSVVRDRGSTGELFFGEGSRLTVL.

The chain employs TRBV28 and TRBJ2-7; 14 bases are shared with TRBD2. CDR1 is MDHEN and CDR2 is SYDVKM in the germline V gene. The CDR3 covers 17 residues. V trimming: 4 bases; J trimming: 6 bases; junction bases outside the gene matches: 11. The CDR3 coding sequence is TGTGCCAGCAGTTCCCTTACCGGGACTAGCGGGAGAAGCGAGCAGTACTTC. Translating it yields CASSSLTGTSGRSEQYF.

The V and J genes are TRBV4-1 and TRBJ2-3; D is unresolved. Germline-derived CDR1 and CDR2 are MGHRA and YSYEKL. V lost 4 bases and J 2 bases, leaving 7 bases between the germline ends. The CDR3 is 13 amino acids. The CDR3 loop is CASSPLITDTQYF. In DNA, the CDR3 is TGCGCCAGCAGCCCCCTAATCACAGATACGCAGTATTTT.

This rearrangement joins TRBV2 to TRBJ1-1; 8 positions agree with TRBD1. CDR3 size: 13 residues. Per the germline V gene, CDR1 is SNHLY and CDR2 is FYNNEI. The trim removed 6 bases at V and 8 bases at J, leaving 8 bases unmatched. The CDR3 nucleotides are TGTGCCAGCAGCCCAGGGGGCGGGTCAGAAGCTTTCTTT. It is translated as CASSPGGGSEAFF.

The chain links TRBV19 to TRBJ1-3, with a weak D call TRBD1 (6 bases). Germline CDR1 LNHDA, CDR2 SQIVND (reference sequence). Deletions cut 8 bases from V and 0 bases from J, with 20 bases between. There are 17 residues in the CDR3. The CDR3 DNA is TGTGCCAGTGATGCAATGGCAGGGGTGGACTCTGGAAACACCATATATTTT. Its translation is CASDAMAGVDSGNTIYF. Together with reference TRBV19 and TRBJ1-3, the CDR3 gives the full variable domain: DGGITQSPKYLFRKEGQNVTLSCEQNLNHDAMYWYRQDPGQGLRLIYYSQIVNDFQKGDIAEGYSVSREKKESFPLTVTSAQKNPTAFYLCASDAMAGVDSGNTIYFGEGSWLTVV.

The genes are TRBV2 and TRBJ2-1, with TRBD2 matching 14 bases. Per germline, CDR1 SNHLY and CDR2 FYNNEI. The V gene end was trimmed by 4 bases and the J gene end by 10 bases; junction bases not matched to a gene: 6. The CDR3 extends over 15 amino acids. CDR3 loop: CASSGGTSGSREQFF. The CDR3 DNA reads as TGTGCCAGCAGTGGGGGGACTAGCGGGAGCAGGGAGCAGTTCTTC.

This chain uses TRBV19 with TRBJ2-2, with 10 bases fitting TRBD2. The CDR3 has 16 residues. The trim removed 2 bases at V and 5 bases at J, leaving 5 bases unmatched. In germline, CDR1 is LNHDA, CDR2 SQIVND (reference sequence). The CDR3 region is CASSIFSGRTTGELFF. The DNA for the CDR3 is TGTGCCAGTAGTATATTTAGCGGGAGGACGACCGGGGAGCTGTTTTTT.

This clone has more than one count but fewer than ten. CDR3 sequence (DNA): TGTGCCAGCAGCCGACTAGCGGGACTTGGCGACGAGCAGTACTTC. Residues: CASSRLAGLGDEQYF. This chain uses TRBV6-6 with TRBJ2-7; TRBD2 agrees at 11 bases. Per the germline V gene, CDR1 is MNHNY and CDR2 is SVGAGI (reference sequence). The CDR3 is made up of 15 amino acids. V shed 6 bases, J shed 5 bases, and the junction held 9 bases outside the gene matches.

This clone was seen just once. The chain recombines TRBV9 with TRBJ2-4, with 8 bases that match TRBD1. After removal of 3 bases from V and 7 bases from J, the junction contained 9 bases not matched to a gene. The germline gives CDR1 SGDLS, CDR2 YYNGEE. This CDR3 region has 15 residues. The CDR3 protein is CASSAGQGEINIQYF. In nucleotides, the CDR3 is TGTGCCAGCAGCGCCGGACAGGGCGAAATCAACATTCAGTACTTC.

CDR3 region: CASSVRLVELTGELFF. The CDR3 coding sequence is TGTGCCAGCAGCGTACGGTTGGTGGAGCTAACCGGGGAGCTGTTTTTT. J is TRBJ2-2 and V is TRBV9, with D hard to call. V lost 1 base and J lost 5, with 15 bases in between. This CDR3 comprises 16 residues. Germline CDR1 reads SGDLS; CDR2 reads YYNGEE.

The chain uses TRBV29-1 and TRBJ2-3; TRBD2 might be the D (5 bases). This CDR3 spans 13 amino acids. Germline V lookup: CDR1 SQVTM, CDR2 ANQGSEA. V was pared by 8 bases and J by 2 bases, with 14 bases between. The CDR3 region is CSSAGINTDTQYF. Here the CDR3 DNA reads TGCAGCTCTGCGGGCATCAACACAGATACGCAGTATTTT.

The chain couples TRBV28 to TRBJ2-2; 14 bases are a match to TRBD2. Germline V gene data show CDR1 as MDHEN and CDR2 as SYDVKM. Germline trimming cut 5 bases from V and 0 bases from J; bases unmatched to any gene: 8. This CDR3 is 19 amino acids long. This CDR3 reads CASSPWTSGGPANTGELFF. Written as DNA, the CDR3 is TGTGCCAGCAGTCCCTGGACTAGCGGGGGGCCTGCGAACACCGGGGAGCTGTTTTTT.

This clone was counted at least ten times. The gene calls are TRBV5-4 and TRBJ2-3, with D tentatively TRBD2 (6 bases). The length of the CDR3 is 16 residues. The germline V gene encodes CDR1 SGHNT and CDR2 YYREEE (reference sequence). The V gene lost 1 base and the J gene lost 2 bases, with 14 bases spanning the gap. The CDR3, as DNA: TGTGCCAGCAGCTTGAAGACAGCGGGCGTCACAGATACGCAGTATTTT. Its translation: CASSLKTAGVTDTQYF. The complete variable domain, with remaining parts taken from reference TRBV5-4 and TRBJ2-3, reads ETGVTQSPTHLIKTRGQQVTLRCSSQSGHNTVSWYQQALGQGPQFIFQYYREEENGRGNFPPRFSGLQFPNYSSELNVNALELDDSALYLCASSLKTAGVTDTQYFGPGTRLTVL.

V and J are TRBV7-9 and TRBJ2-7, with TRBD2 matching 9 bases. The CDR3 is 15 amino acids. CDR1 SEHNR and CDR2 FQNEAQ come from the germline V gene (reference sequence). Trimming cost V 1 base and J 3 bases; bases outside gene matches: 4. This chain's CDR3 is CASSLESGRNYEQYF. CDR3 in DNA: TGTGCCAGCAGCTTAGAAAGCGGGAGGAACTACGAGCAGTACTTC.